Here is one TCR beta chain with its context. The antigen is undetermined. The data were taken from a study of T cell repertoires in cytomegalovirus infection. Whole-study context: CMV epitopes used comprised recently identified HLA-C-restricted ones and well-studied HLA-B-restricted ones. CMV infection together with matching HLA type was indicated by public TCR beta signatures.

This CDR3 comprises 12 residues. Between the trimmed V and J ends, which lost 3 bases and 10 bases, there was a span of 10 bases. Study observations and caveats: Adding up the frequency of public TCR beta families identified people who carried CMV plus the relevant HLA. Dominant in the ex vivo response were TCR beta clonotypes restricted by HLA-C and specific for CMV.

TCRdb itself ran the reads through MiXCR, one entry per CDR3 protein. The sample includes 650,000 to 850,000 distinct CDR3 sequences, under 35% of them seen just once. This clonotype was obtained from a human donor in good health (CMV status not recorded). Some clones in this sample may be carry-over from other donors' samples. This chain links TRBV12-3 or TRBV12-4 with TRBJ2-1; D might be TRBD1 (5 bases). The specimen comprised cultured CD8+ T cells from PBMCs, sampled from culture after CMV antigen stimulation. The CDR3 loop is CASSFVQAEQFF. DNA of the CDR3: TGTGCCAGCAGTTTTGTACAGGCGGAGCAGTTCTTC.